This TCR beta chain emerged from a study of CXCR3-negative and CXCR3-positive naive CD8 T cells. The CDR3 runs 14 residues. CDR1 is MDHEN, CDR2 SYDVKM, per germline. Libraries of TRB cDNA were made by 5' RACE and carried UMIs. Using the 5' RACE reads, TCRdb records one entry per CDR3 protein without DNA. The sample table sets out tens of thousands of distinct CDR3 sequences. The J gene is TRBJ1-5, the V gene TRBV28; TCRdb lists TRBD1, though no DNA is available to test this call. The sequence came from a human donor in good health. Some clones in this sample may be carry-over from other donors' samples. The source material was naive CXCR3- CD8+ T cells from blood. The sample's subset: CD45RO-CCR7+CD27+CD95- naive CD8+ T cells lacking CXCR3 (TNR3-). The CDR3 protein is CASSLGRGLQPQHF.